This TCR beta chain was identified during a study of TIL therapy for anti-PD-1-resistant metastatic lung cancer. Findings and caveats of the study: Infused TIL clonotypes partially replaced the baseline blood repertoire, then decayed over months.

The libraries were made with immunoSEQ v3. Clones were sequenced by immunoSEQ multiplex PCR, and TCRdb holds only the in-frame ones, with some missing. The sample carries some 57,000 clones, over 75% recorded once. V was shortened by 3 bases and J by 6 bases, with 11 bases between the two germline ends. The CDR3 has 13 residues. CDR1 and CDR2 from the germline V gene are KGHSH and LQKENI. Documented time point: pre-treatment sample, taken before nivolumab and TIL therapy. In regard to this clone: The antigen is unknown.

The receptor was isolated from a person between 25 and 79 years old with non-small cell lung cancer. The material sequenced was blood, taken at baseline. The V gene is TRBV18, the J gene TRBJ1-1; D is perhaps TRBD1 (5 bases). CDR3 in DNA: TGTGCCAGCTCACCTATTACAGGATCTGAAGCTTTCTTT. It translates to CASSPITGSEAFF.